These T cell receptor beta chains were read from a single sample in a study of vaccination effects on CD4 cells after COVID-19. Their cognate antigens are unknown. This table comes from immunoSEQ multiplex PCR, and its TCRdb copy is limited to in-frame clones, with some not included. Among fewer than 65,000 clones listed, roughly 79% were seen once. The sequencing here drew on CD4+ T cells from PBMCs cultured with HCoV-229E spike peptides, taken before COVID-19 vaccination. These receptors were taken from a human donor who received a COVID-19 vaccine. Each CDR3 is given with its conserved first and last residue. The order of the fields is clone size, J gene, V gene, D gene, CDR3 protein, CDR3 DNA. A D gene is named only where the DNA matches it firmly. The size field is filled for only some rows; it gives once, few, many or a size class.

clone_size: few; j_call: TRBJ1-2; v_call: TRBV19; d_call: TRBD1; cdr3_aa: CASSIMDRGHFNYGYTF; cdr3_nt: TGTGCCAGTAGTATCATGGACAGGGGACACTTTAACTATGGCTACACCTTC
clone_size: -; j_call: TRBJ2-2; v_call: TRBV7-3; d_call: -; cdr3_aa: CASSPGRNGELFF; cdr3_nt: TGTGCCAGCAGCCCCGGGCGGAACGGGGAGCTGTTTTTT
clone_size: once; j_call: TRBJ1-4; v_call: TRBV7-9; d_call: -; cdr3_aa: CASSLLAGPNEKLFF; cdr3_nt: TGTGCCAGCAGCTTACTCGCGGGACCTAATGAAAAACTGTTTTTT
clone_size: once; j_call: TRBJ2-4; v_call: TRBV3-1/TRBV3-2; d_call: -; cdr3_aa: CASSQGALAKNIQYF; cdr3_nt: TGTGCCAGCAGCCAAGGAGCGTTAGCCAAAAACATTCAGTACTTC
clone_size: -; j_call: TRBJ1-1; v_call: TRBV5-4; d_call: TRBD1; cdr3_aa: CASSSNRGGYTEAFF; cdr3_nt: TGTGCCAGCAGCTCCAACAGGGGCGGTTACACTGAAGCTTTCTTT
clone_size: -; j_call: TRBJ1-1; v_call: TRBV6-5; d_call: -; cdr3_aa: CASKLGPTEAFF; cdr3_nt: TGTGCCAGCAAACTGGGGCCGACGGAAGCTTTCTTT
clone_size: -; j_call: TRBJ2-5; v_call: TRBV7-2; d_call: TRBD1; cdr3_aa: CASRRKSVQRGLVETQYF; cdr3_nt: TGTGCCAGCAGACGAAAGAGTGTTCAGAGGGGGCTGGTAGAGACCCAGTACTTC
clone_size: once; j_call: TRBJ2-1; v_call: TRBV5-6; d_call: TRBD1; cdr3_aa: CASSSGTGGNEQFF; cdr3_nt: TGTGCCAGCAGCTCCGGGACAGGGGGTAATGAGCAGTTCTTC
clone_size: -; j_call: TRBJ2-3; v_call: TRBV1; d_call: -; cdr3_aa: CTRNFNNCTDTQYF; cdr3_nt: TGCACCAGGAACTTCAACAACTGCACAGATACGCAGTATTTT
clone_size: -; j_call: TRBJ2-3; v_call: TRBV5-8; d_call: TRBD1; cdr3_aa: CASSSETDRVSRDTQYF; cdr3_nt: TGTGCCAGCAGCTCAGAGACTGACAGGGTATCACGAGATACGCAGTATTTT
clone_size: -; j_call: TRBJ2-3; v_call: TRBV24-1; d_call: TRBD1; cdr3_aa: CATSDLGTGEADTQYF; cdr3_nt: TGTGCCACCAGTGATTTGGGGACAGGGGAGGCAGATACGCAGTATTTT
clone_size: -; j_call: TRBJ1-6; v_call: TRBV6-5; d_call: -; cdr3_aa: CASSSEGSSYNSPLHF; cdr3_nt: TGTGCCAGCAGTTCAGAAGGGAGCTCCTATAATTCACCCCTCCACTTT
clone_size: -; j_call: TRBJ1-1; v_call: TRBV28; d_call: -; cdr3_aa: CASRTNGGRGFTEAFF; cdr3_nt: TGTGCCAGCAGAACCAACGGGGGGAGGGGCTTCACTGAAGCTTTCTTT
clone_size: -; j_call: TRBJ1-5; v_call: TRBV28; d_call: -; cdr3_aa: CASSLARNQPQHF; cdr3_nt: TGTGCCAGCAGTTTGGCTCGGAATCAGCCCCAGCATTTT
clone_size: -; j_call: TRBJ2-2; v_call: TRBV7-2; d_call: TRBD2; cdr3_aa: CASSLGGGLNTGELFF; cdr3_nt: TGTGCCAGCAGCTTAGGGGGGGGTCTTAACACCGGGGAGCTGTTTTTT
clone_size: few; j_call: TRBJ1-3; v_call: TRBV4-1; d_call: -; cdr3_aa: CASSQSRTGNTIYF; cdr3_nt: TGCGCCAGCAGCCAATCCCGGACTGGAAACACCATATATTTT
clone_size: -; j_call: TRBJ1-2; v_call: TRBV18; d_call: -; cdr3_aa: CASSPSPGAGYGYTF; cdr3_nt: TGTGCCAGCTCACCCTCTCCAGGGGCGGGCTATGGCTACACCTTC
clone_size: -; j_call: TRBJ1-1; v_call: TRBV18; d_call: TRBD1; cdr3_aa: CASSRGTDSEAFF; cdr3_nt: TGTGCCAGCTCACGGGGGACAGATTCTGAAGCTTTCTTT
clone_size: -; j_call: TRBJ1-6; v_call: TRBV7-8; d_call: -; cdr3_aa: CASSSRLSSYNSPLHF; cdr3_nt: TGTGCCAGCAGCTCCCGTCTGAGCTCCTATAATTCACCCCTCCACTTT
clone_size: -; j_call: TRBJ2-1; v_call: TRBV18; d_call: -; cdr3_aa: CASSPDRYNEQFF; cdr3_nt: TGTGCCAGCTCGCCCGACAGGTACAATGAGCAGTTCTTC
clone_size: -; j_call: TRBJ1-1; v_call: TRBV7-9; d_call: -; cdr3_aa: CASSLGHAGMNPEAFF; cdr3_nt: TGTGCCAGCAGCTTAGGGCATGCAGGGATGAATCCTGAAGCTTTCTTT
clone_size: -; j_call: TRBJ1-3; v_call: TRBV5-8; d_call: -; cdr3_aa: CASSHLLPSSGNTIYF; cdr3_nt: TGTGCCAGCAGCCACCTTCTTCCATCCTCTGGAAACACCATATATTTT
clone_size: once; j_call: TRBJ2-3; v_call: TRBV14; d_call: -; cdr3_aa: CASSPESTDTQYF; cdr3_nt: TGTGCCAGCAGCCCAGAAAGCACAGATACGCAGTATTTT
clone_size: -; j_call: TRBJ1-2; v_call: TRBV3-1/TRBV3-2; d_call: -; cdr3_aa: CASSHSSDSFNYGYTF; cdr3_nt: TGTGCCAGCAGCCACTCGTCGGACAGTTTTAACTATGGCTACACCTTC
clone_size: -; j_call: TRBJ2-2; v_call: TRBV28; d_call: TRBD1; cdr3_aa: CASSLGDRNTGELFF; cdr3_nt: TGTGCCAGCAGCCTGGGGGACAGGAACACCGGGGAGCTGTTTTTT
clone_size: -; j_call: TRBJ1-5; v_call: TRBV18; d_call: -; cdr3_aa: CASSPYGPNQPQHF; cdr3_nt: TGTGCCAGCTCACCGTACGGTCCCAATCAGCCCCAGCATTTT
clone_size: -; j_call: TRBJ2-2; v_call: TRBV5-5; d_call: -; cdr3_aa: CASSLLVGNTGELFF; cdr3_nt: TGTGCCAGCAGCTTGTTGGTAGGAAACACCGGGGAGCTGTTTTTT
clone_size: -; j_call: TRBJ2-5; v_call: TRBV10-3; d_call: TRBD2; cdr3_aa: CAISESLAGGVQETQYF; cdr3_nt: TGTGCCATCAGTGAGTCGCTAGCGGGGGGCGTCCAAGAGACCCAGTACTTC
clone_size: -; j_call: TRBJ1-6; v_call: TRBV5-6; d_call: TRBD1; cdr3_aa: CASSPGQGLSSPLHF; cdr3_nt: TGTGCCAGCAGCCCTGGACAGGGTTTAAGTTCACCCCTCCACTTT
clone_size: -; j_call: TRBJ2-5; v_call: TRBV19; d_call: TRBD2; cdr3_aa: CASSVSAGGYETQYF; cdr3_nt: TGTGCCAGTAGTGTTTCAGCGGGGGGCTACGAGACCCAGTACTTC
clone_size: -; j_call: TRBJ1-2; v_call: TRBV28; d_call: TRBD1; cdr3_aa: CASSGQGKGVNYGYTF; cdr3_nt: TGTGCCAGCAGCGGACAGGGGAAGGGCGTTAACTATGGCTACACCTTC
clone_size: -; j_call: TRBJ2-3; v_call: TRBV10-3; d_call: -; cdr3_aa: CAISESEGGTDTQYF; cdr3_nt: TGTGCCATCAGTGAGTCGGAAGGGGGCACAGATACGCAGTATTTT
clone_size: -; j_call: TRBJ1-4; v_call: TRBV27; d_call: TRBD1; cdr3_aa: CASSPGTGMTNEKLFF; cdr3_nt: TGTGCCAGCAGTCCCGGGACAGGGATGACTAATGAAAAACTGTTTTTT
clone_size: few; j_call: TRBJ1-3; v_call: TRBV19; d_call: -; cdr3_aa: CASSPGGTLYF; cdr3_nt: TGTGCCAGTAGCCCCGGCGGGACCCTATATTTT
clone_size: few; j_call: TRBJ2-6; v_call: TRBV7-9; d_call: TRBD1; cdr3_aa: CASSLQGAGANVLTF; cdr3_nt: TGTGCCAGCAGCTTACAGGGGGCGGGGGCCAACGTCCTGACTTTC
clone_size: -; j_call: TRBJ2-3; v_call: TRBV19; d_call: TRBD2; cdr3_aa: CASSMLAGGSTDTQYF; cdr3_nt: TGTGCCAGTAGTATGCTAGCGGGGGGGAGCACAGATACGCAGTATTTT
clone_size: -; j_call: TRBJ2-3; v_call: TRBV21-1; d_call: -; cdr3_aa: CASSKGERGTDTDTQYF; cdr3_nt: TGTGCCAGCAGCAAAGGGGAAAGGGGGACGGACACAGATACGCAGTATTTT
clone_size: -; j_call: TRBJ2-3; v_call: TRBV5-1; d_call: TRBD1; cdr3_aa: CASSLLGQPTDTQYF; cdr3_nt: TGCGCCAGCAGCTTGTTGGGACAGCCCACAGATACGCAGTATTTT
clone_size: -; j_call: TRBJ1-2; v_call: TRBV28; d_call: -; cdr3_aa: CASRGAHDGYTF; cdr3_nt: TGTGCCAGCAGAGGGGCCCATGATGGCTACACCTTC
clone_size: -; j_call: TRBJ2-5; v_call: TRBV2; d_call: -; cdr3_aa: CASSAGAETQYF; cdr3_nt: TGTGCCAGCAGTGCGGGGGCGGAGACCCAGTACTTC
clone_size: -; j_call: TRBJ1-4; v_call: TRBV28; d_call: -; cdr3_aa: CASSPQWRSNQEKLFF; cdr3_nt: TGTGCCAGCAGTCCGCAATGGCGTTCGAATCAAGAAAAACTGTTTTTT
clone_size: -; j_call: TRBJ1-5; v_call: TRBV30; d_call: -; cdr3_aa: CAWSVTGYQPQHF; cdr3_nt: TGTGCCTGGAGTGTAACAGGGTATCAGCCCCAGCATTTT
clone_size: -; j_call: TRBJ1-2; v_call: TRBV5-5; d_call: -; cdr3_aa: CASSLEPNNYGYTF; cdr3_nt: TGTGCCAGCAGCTTAGAGCCAAATAACTATGGCTACACCTTC
clone_size: -; j_call: TRBJ1-3; v_call: TRBV7-8; d_call: -; cdr3_aa: CASSYTRVSGNTIYF; cdr3_nt: TGTGCCAGCAGCTATACCAGGGTTTCGGGAAACACCATATATTTT
clone_size: -; j_call: TRBJ2-1; v_call: TRBV6-2/TRBV6-3; d_call: TRBD2; cdr3_aa: CASSRLAGDYNEQFF; cdr3_nt: TGTGCCAGCAGTCGACTAGCGGGGGACTACAATGAGCAGTTCTTC
clone_size: -; j_call: TRBJ2-5; v_call: TRBV6-5; d_call: -; cdr3_aa: CASSYSSGTQYF; cdr3_nt: TGTGCCAGCAGTTACTCGTCGGGGACCCAGTACTTC
clone_size: -; j_call: TRBJ1-1; v_call: TRBV9; d_call: -; cdr3_aa: CASSVLAENTEAFF; cdr3_nt: TGTGCCAGCAGCGTATTGGCGGAGAACACTGAAGCTTTCTTT
clone_size: -; j_call: TRBJ2-5; v_call: TRBV12-3/TRBV12-4; d_call: -; cdr3_aa: CATGLAQETQYF; cdr3_nt: TGTGCCACGGGGCTAGCACAAGAGACCCAGTACTTC
clone_size: -; j_call: TRBJ1-5; v_call: TRBV6-6; d_call: -; cdr3_aa: CASSYLDSNQPQHF; cdr3_nt: TGTGCCAGCAGTTACCTCGACAGTAATCAGCCCCAGCATTTT
clone_size: -; j_call: TRBJ2-1; v_call: TRBV6-4; d_call: TRBD1; cdr3_aa: CASSVTGASYNEQFF; cdr3_nt: TGTGCCAGCAGTGTGACAGGGGCCTCCTACAATGAGCAGTTCTTC
clone_size: few; j_call: TRBJ1-5; v_call: TRBV6-6; d_call: -; cdr3_aa: CASSGGGLYSNQPQHF; cdr3_nt: TGTGCCAGCAGCGGTGGCGGACTATATAGCAATCAGCCCCAGCATTTT
clone_size: -; j_call: TRBJ1-3; v_call: TRBV6-5; d_call: -; cdr3_aa: CASLRDVNSGNTIYF; cdr3_nt: TGTGCCTCACTCCGGGACGTAAACTCTGGAAACACCATATATTTT
clone_size: -; j_call: TRBJ1-4; v_call: TRBV19; d_call: TRBD1; cdr3_aa: CASVALDRDNEKLFF; cdr3_nt: TGTGCCAGTGTAGCCCTGGACAGGGATAATGAAAAACTGTTTTTT
clone_size: once; j_call: TRBJ2-1; v_call: TRBV7-2; d_call: TRBD2; cdr3_aa: CASSTTSGGVNEQFF; cdr3_nt: TGTGCCAGCAGCACTACTAGCGGGGGGGTAAATGAGCAGTTCTTC
clone_size: -; j_call: TRBJ2-2; v_call: TRBV5-1; d_call: TRBD2; cdr3_aa: CASSLVLAGSTTGELFF; cdr3_nt: TGCGCCAGCAGCTTGGTACTAGCGGGAAGTACCACCGGGGAGCTGTTTTTT
clone_size: -; j_call: TRBJ1-1; v_call: TRBV9; d_call: -; cdr3_aa: CASSVVGSNTEAFF; cdr3_nt: TGTGCCAGCAGCGTAGTTGGCAGTAACACTGAAGCTTTCTTT
clone_size: -; j_call: TRBJ2-4; v_call: TRBV27; d_call: -; cdr3_aa: CASSLRRFPGNIQYF; cdr3_nt: TGTGCCAGCAGTTTAAGACGATTCCCGGGTAACATTCAGTACTTC
clone_size: -; j_call: TRBJ1-5; v_call: TRBV28; d_call: -; cdr3_aa: CASSLDGNQPQHF; cdr3_nt: TGTGCCAGCAGCCTTGACGGGAATCAGCCCCAGCATTTT